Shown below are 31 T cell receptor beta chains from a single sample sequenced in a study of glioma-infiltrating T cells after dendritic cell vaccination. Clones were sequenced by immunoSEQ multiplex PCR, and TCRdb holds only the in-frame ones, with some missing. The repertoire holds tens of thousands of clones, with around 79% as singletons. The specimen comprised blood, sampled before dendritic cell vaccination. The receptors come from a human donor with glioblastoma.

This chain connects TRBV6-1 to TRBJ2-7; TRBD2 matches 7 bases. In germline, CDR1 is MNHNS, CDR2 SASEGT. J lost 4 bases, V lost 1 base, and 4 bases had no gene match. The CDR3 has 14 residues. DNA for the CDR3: TGTGCCAGCAGTGAAGGACTAGCTATGTACGAGCAGTACGTC. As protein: CASSEGLAMYEQYV.

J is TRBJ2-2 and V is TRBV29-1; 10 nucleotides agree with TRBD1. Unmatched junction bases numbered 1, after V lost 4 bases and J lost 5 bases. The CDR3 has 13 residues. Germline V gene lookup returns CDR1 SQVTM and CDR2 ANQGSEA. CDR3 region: CSVGTGGTGELFF. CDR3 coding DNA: TGCAGCGTTGGGACAGGGGGAACCGGGGAGCTGTTTTTT.

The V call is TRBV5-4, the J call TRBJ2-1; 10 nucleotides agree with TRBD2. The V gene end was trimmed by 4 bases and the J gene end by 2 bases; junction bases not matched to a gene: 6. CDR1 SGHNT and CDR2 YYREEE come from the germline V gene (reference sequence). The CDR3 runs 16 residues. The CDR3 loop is CASSRGLATPYNEQFF. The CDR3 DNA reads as TGTGCCAGCAGCAGGGGACTAGCGACACCCTACAATGAGCAGTTCTTC.

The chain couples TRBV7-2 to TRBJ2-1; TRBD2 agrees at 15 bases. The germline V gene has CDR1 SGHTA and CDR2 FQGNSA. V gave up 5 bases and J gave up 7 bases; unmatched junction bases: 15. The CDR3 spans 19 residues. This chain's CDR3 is CASSPPGLAGGRGFNEQFF. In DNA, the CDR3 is TGTGCCAGCAGCCCCCCGGGACTAGCGGGGGGCCGGGGTTTTAATGAGCAGTTCTTC.

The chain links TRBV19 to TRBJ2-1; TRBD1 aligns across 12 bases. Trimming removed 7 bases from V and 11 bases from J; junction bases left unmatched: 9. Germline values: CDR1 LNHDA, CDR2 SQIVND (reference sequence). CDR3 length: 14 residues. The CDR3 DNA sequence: TGTGCCAGTACGCCGGGACAGGGGGCCCCTAAGCAGTTCTTC. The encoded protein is CASTPGQGAPKQFF. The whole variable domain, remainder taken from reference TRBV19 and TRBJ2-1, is DGGITQSPKYLFRKEGQNVTLSCEQNLNHDAMYWYRQDPGQGLRLIYYSQIVNDFQKGDIAEGYSVSREKKESFPLTVTSAQKNPTAFYLCASTPGQGAPKQFFGPGTRLTVL.

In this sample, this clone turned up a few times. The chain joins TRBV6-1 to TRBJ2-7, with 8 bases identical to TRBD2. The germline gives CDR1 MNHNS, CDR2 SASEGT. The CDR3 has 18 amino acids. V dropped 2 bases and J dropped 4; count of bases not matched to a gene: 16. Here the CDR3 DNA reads TGTGCCAGCAGTGAAAGGCTTGGAGGTGCGGTAGCGGGGTACGAGCAGTACGTC. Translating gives CASSERLGGAVAGYEQYV.

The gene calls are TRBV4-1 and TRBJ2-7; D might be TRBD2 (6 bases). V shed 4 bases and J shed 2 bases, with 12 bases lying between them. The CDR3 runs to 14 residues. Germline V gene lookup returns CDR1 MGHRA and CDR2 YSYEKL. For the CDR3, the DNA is TGCGCCAGCAGCCTTACGGAGGGGCCCTACGAGCAGTACTTC. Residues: CASSLTEGPYEQYF.

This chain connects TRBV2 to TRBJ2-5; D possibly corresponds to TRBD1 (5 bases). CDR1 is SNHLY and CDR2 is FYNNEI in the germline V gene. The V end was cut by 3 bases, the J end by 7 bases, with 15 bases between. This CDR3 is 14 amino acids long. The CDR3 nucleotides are TGTGCCAGCAGTGAGTTACAGGTCATCGGGACCCAGTACTTC. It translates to CASSELQVIGTQYF.

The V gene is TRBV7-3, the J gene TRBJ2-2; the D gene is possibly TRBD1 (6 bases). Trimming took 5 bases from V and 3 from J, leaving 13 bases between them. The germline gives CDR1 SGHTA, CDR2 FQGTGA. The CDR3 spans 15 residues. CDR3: CASSLRGLDTGELFF. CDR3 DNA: TGTGCCAGCAGCCTCAGGGGATTGGACACCGGGGAGCTGTTTTTT.

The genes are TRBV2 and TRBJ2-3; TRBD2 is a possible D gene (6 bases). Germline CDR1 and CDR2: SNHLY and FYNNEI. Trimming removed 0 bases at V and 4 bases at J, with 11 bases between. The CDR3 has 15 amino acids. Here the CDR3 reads CASSEALPSADTQYF. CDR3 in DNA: TGTGCCAGCAGTGAAGCGCTTCCTAGCGCAGATACGCAGTATTTT.

The CDR3 bases are TGTGCCAGCTCACCAAGTCAGGATACTGAAGCTTTCTTT. Translation gives CASSPSQDTEAFF. The V and J genes are TRBV18 and TRBJ1-1; no clear D gene. Trimming took off 2 bases at V and 5 bases at J, with 9 bases between the two ends. Germline V gene lookup returns CDR1 KGHSH and CDR2 LQKENI. The CDR3 has 13 amino acids.

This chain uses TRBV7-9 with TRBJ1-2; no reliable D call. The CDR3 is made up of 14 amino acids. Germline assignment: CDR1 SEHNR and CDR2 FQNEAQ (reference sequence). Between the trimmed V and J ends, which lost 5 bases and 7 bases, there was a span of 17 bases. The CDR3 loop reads CASSPQVDSGGYTF. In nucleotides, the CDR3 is TGTGCCAGCAGCCCCCAAGTGGATTCGGGTGGCTACACCTTC.

CDR3 loop: CASSVAGFSGANVLTF. The CDR3 DNA reads as TGTGCCAGCAGCGTAGCGGGGTTTTCTGGGGCCAACGTCCTGACTTTC. V is TRBV9 and J is TRBJ2-6, with D possibly matching TRBD2 (5 bases). CDR3 size: 16 residues. Germline lookup yields CDR1 SGDLS and CDR2 YYNGEE. The V and J ends lost 0 bases and 1 base respectively, with 8 bases between them.

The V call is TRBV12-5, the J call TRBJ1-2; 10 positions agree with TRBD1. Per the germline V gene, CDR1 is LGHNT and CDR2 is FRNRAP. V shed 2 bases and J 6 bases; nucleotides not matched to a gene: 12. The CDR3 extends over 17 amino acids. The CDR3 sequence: CASGLTRDRGRGNGYTF. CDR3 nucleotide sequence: TGTGCTAGTGGTTTGACCCGGGACAGGGGACGAGGGAATGGCTACACCTTC.

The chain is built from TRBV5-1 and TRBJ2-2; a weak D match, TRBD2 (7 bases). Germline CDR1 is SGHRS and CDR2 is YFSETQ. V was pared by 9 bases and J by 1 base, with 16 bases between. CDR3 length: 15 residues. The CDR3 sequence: CATTRGRENTGELFF. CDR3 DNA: TGCGCCACCACGAGGGGGAGGGAGAACACCGGGGAGCTGTTTTTT.

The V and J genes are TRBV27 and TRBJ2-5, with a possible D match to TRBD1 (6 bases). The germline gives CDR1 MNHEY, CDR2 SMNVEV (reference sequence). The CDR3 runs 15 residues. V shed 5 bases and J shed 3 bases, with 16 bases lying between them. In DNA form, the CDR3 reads TGTGCCAGCAGTCTCCTCGTGAAGGGGGAAGAGACCCAGTACTTC. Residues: CASSLLVKGEETQYF.

The CDR3 coding sequence is TGCGCCAGCAGCCAAACCTCAGTCGGTCGGGTGAACACAGATACGCAGTATTTT. Protein product: CASSQTSVGRVNTDTQYF. The chain employs TRBV4-1 and TRBJ2-3; D is uncertain. The CDR3 covers 18 residues. Germline assignment: CDR1 MGHRA and CDR2 YSYEKL. V was trimmed by 2 bases and J by 2 bases, leaving 20 bases between them.

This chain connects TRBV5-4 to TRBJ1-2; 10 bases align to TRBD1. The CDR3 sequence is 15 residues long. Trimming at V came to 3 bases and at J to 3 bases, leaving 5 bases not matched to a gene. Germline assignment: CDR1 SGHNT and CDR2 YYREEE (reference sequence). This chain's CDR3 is CASSSGTGDYYGYTF. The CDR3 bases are TGTGCCAGCAGCTCAGGGACAGGGGATTACTATGGCTACACCTTC.

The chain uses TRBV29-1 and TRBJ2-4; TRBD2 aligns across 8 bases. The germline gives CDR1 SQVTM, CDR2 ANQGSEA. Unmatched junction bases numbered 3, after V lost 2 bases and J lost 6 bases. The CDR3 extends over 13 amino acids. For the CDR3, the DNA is TGCAGCGTTGAACGGGGGGGCGGAAACATTCAGTACTTC. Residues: CSVERGGGNIQYF.

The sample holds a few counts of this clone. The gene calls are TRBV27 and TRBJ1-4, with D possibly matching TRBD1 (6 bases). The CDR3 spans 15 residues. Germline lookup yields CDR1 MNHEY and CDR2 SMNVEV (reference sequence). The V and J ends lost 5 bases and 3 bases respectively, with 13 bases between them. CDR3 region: CASSPSTGPNEKLFF. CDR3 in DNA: TGTGCCAGCAGTCCCTCGACAGGTCCTAATGAAAAACTGTTTTTT.

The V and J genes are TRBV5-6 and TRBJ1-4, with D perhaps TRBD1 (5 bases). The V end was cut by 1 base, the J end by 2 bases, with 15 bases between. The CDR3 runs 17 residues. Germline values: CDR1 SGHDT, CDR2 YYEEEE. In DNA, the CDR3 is TGTGCCAGCAGCTTGAGGACGGGGGTGACGACTAATGAAAAACTGTTTTTT. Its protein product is CASSLRTGVTTNEKLFF.

The CDR3 DNA follows: TGTGCCAGCAGTTTAGGGACTGGACAGGGGGGGCTCTATGGCTACACCTTC. It is translated as CASSLGTGQGGLYGYTF. The chain has TRBV27 and TRBJ1-2; 10 bases are shared with TRBD1. The CDR3 contains 17 residues. V was pared by 2 bases and J by 4 bases, with 10 bases of the junction left unmatched. Germline V CDR1 and CDR2: MNHEY, SMNVEV (reference sequence).

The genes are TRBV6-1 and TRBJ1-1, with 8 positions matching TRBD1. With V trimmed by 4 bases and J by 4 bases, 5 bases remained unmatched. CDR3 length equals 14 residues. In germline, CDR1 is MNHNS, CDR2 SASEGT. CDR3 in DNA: TGTGCCAGCAGTGCCGCCAGGGGGCGCACTGAAGCTTTCTTT. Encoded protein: CASSAARGRTEAFF.

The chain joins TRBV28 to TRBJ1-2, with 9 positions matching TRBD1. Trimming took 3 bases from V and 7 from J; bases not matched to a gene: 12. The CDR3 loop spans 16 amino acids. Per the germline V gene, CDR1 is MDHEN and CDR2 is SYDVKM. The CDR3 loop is CASSFSQPGQGGGYTF. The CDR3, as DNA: TGTGCCAGCAGTTTCTCACAACCGGGACAGGGTGGTGGCTACACCTTC.

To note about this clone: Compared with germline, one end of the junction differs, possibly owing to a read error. The CDR3 loop reads CASARDSHNEQFF. The CDR3 DNA follows: TGTGCCAGCGCCCGGGACTCCCACAATGAGCAGTTCTTC. The chain employs TRBV6-1 and TRBJ2-1, with D tentatively TRBD2 (6 bases). The CDR3 has 13 amino acids. In germline, CDR1 is MNHNS, CDR2 SASEGT.

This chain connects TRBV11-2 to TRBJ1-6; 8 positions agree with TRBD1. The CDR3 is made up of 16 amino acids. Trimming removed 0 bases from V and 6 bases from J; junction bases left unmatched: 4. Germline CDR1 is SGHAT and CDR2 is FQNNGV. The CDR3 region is CASSLESDRGNSPLHF. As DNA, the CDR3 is TGTGCCAGCAGCTTAGAATCAGACAGGGGTAATTCACCCCTCCACTTT.

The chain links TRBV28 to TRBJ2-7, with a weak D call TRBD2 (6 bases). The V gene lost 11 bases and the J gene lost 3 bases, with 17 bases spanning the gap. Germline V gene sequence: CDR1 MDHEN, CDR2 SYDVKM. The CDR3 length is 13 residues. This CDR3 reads CASKTGTDYEQYV. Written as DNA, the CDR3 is TGTGCCTCAAAGACGGGGACTGACTACGAGCAGTACGTC.

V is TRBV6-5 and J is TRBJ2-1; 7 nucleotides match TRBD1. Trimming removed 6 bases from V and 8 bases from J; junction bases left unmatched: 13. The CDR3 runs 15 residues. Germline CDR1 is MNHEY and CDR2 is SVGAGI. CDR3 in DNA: TGTGCCAGCAGCCCCGACAGGGTAGGATTCGATGAGCAGTTCTTC. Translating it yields CASSPDRVGFDEQFF.

In DNA, the CDR3 is TGCAGCGTTGAAAAGAGCTCTGGAAACACCATATATTTT. Translated, it gives CSVEKSSGNTIYF. This chain uses TRBV29-1 with TRBJ1-3; no firm D call. The V gene's germline CDR1 is SQVTM and CDR2 ANQGSEA. The CDR3 has 13 residues. V was clipped by 2 bases and J by 0 bases, with 5 bases between them.

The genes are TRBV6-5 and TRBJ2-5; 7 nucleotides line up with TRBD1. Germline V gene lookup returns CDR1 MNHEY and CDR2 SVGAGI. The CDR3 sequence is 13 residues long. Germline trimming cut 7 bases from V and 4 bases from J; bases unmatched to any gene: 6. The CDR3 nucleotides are TGTGCCAGCAAGGGGGCGACGGGAGAGACCCAGTACTTC. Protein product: CASKGATGETQYF.

Here the CDR3 reads CASSSLFGGRHAKNIQYF. The CDR3 DNA reads as TGTGCCAGCAGCTCTCTCTTTGGTGGGAGACACGCCAAAAACATTCAGTACTTC. The J gene is TRBJ2-4, the V gene TRBV11-2; a weak D match, TRBD2 (5 bases). Germline V gives CDR1 SGHAT, CDR2 FQNNGV. V gave up 4 bases and J gave up 1 base, with 20 bases separating them. This CDR3 is built from 18 residues.